A single T cell receptor beta chain is shown here with its context. This entry is derived from a study of blood T cell repertoires in COVID-19. Study background: Whether acute or convalescent, the COVID-19 samples came from the United States, Italy and Spain.

TCRdb's copy holds only in-frame clones and misses some; the assay was immunoSEQ multiplex PCR. Here the sample spans around 150,000 clones, almost 80% being singletons. Across under 25 US areas, participants ranged in age from roughly 18 to 95 years. This CDR3 has 15 amino acids. Trimming stripped 0 bases from V and 0 bases from J, with 9 bases between. The germline gives CDR1 SEHNR, CDR2 FQNEAQ (reference sequence). The J gene is TRBJ2-7, the V gene TRBV7-9; tentatively, D is TRBD1 (5 bases). The sample taken for sequencing was PBMCs or T cells enriched from blood (not recorded which). The sequence came from a woman between 50 and 59 years old who had recovered from COVID-19. The CDR3 spells CASSLAPDSSYEQYF. In DNA, the CDR3 is TGTGCCAGCAGCTTAGCCCCAGACAGCTCCTACGAGCAGTACTTC.